Included here is one TCR beta chain sequence, with context. The data derive from a study of blood T cell repertoires in COVID-19. Overall study context: Some COVID-19 samples were acute and others convalescent; all came from the United States, Italy and Spain. The cDNA or gDNA used as material had been derived from T cells, B-cell-depleted T cells, or PBMCs.

Authors' analysis steps: Nucleated cell counts were estimated from reference gene primer amplification. The assay was immunoSEQ multiplex PCR, and TCRdb's table has in-frame clones only and misses some. The DNA gave D and trimming, while V, J and clone size come from that table. Among around 200,000 clones listed, about 84% were seen once. V lost 2 bases, J lost 8 bases, and 6 bases lay in between. This CDR3 spans 11 amino acids. CDR1 and CDR2 from the germline V gene are SGHAT and FQNNGV. The receptor's source is a human donor in a cohort sampled during active COVID-19. The rearrangement uses TRBV11-2 and TRBJ1-1; D call uncertain. The sample taken for sequencing was peripheral blood. CDR3: CASSLQVEAFF. DNA of the CDR3: TGTGCCAGCAGCTTACAGGTGGAAGCTTTCTTT.